This T cell receptor (beta chain) was identified during a study of blood T cell repertoires in COVID-19 (dated by TCRdb to 2019 to 2021). Regarding the study in general: Samples from collaborators originated in the United States, Italy and Spain and spanned both the acute and convalescent phases of COVID-19. The prospective study material was composed of cDNA or gDNA derived from T cells, B-cell-depleted T cells, or PBMCs. The dataset comprised deeply sampled blood TCRbeta repertoires from subjects exposed to, actively infected with, or recovered from COVID-19. The repertoires were released in a freely available public database intended as a resource for research on the immune response to SARS-CoV-2. The samples were drawn from the first 160 participants of the ongoing ImmuneRACE study and from over a thousand subjects provided by 6 global collaborators. A de-identified subject ID, COVID-19 status, age in years and sex were almost always included in the sample metadata. Where HLA class I and class II types were available, the types were taken from metadata supplied by the sample provider, not from assay-based typing. The paper as a whole reports these results and caveats: The quantity of clinical and demographic metadata differed by source and by participant and was supplied without curation.

In the prospective study, participants were roughly 18 to 100 years old, resided in about 25 geographic areas of the United States, and were enrolled through a virtual design. In the prospective study, cohorts were assigned on the basis of participant-reported clinical history obtained from a screening survey and a study questionnaire. For ImmuneRACE Cohort 3, a participant was defined as recovered based on two consecutive negative NP/OP PCR tests, clearance by a healthcare professional, or resolution of symptoms. In the prospective study, mobile phlebotomists collected whole blood, serum and a nasopharyngeal or oropharyngeal swab from each participant. Over a 2-month period, participants in the prospective study had the option of providing additional blood draws and questionnaires. Before DNA extraction, prospective study blood samples were shipped either frozen or at room temperature. TCRbeta CDR3 regions were amplified from genomic DNA using the immunoSEQ Assay, a bias-controlled multiplex PCR. On the authors' methods: The number of nucleated cells in each sample was estimated by amplification of reference gene primers within the assay. To quantify the absolute abundance of each unique TCRbeta CDR3 rearrangement, sequence reads were collapsed and filtered. Productive Simpson clonality was computed per sample as the square root of Simpson's diversity index over productive rearrangements. As stored in TCRdb, this immuneACCESS dataset retains in-frame rearrangements with V and J assigned. A fraction of the clones does not appear; measured against another copy, unresolved V genes explain less than half of the discrepancy, and the remainder lacks a known reason. V and J calls and clone size follow that table, whereas D and trimming were derived from the DNA. This sample has 350,000 to 450,000 clones in its table, and 80% to 90% of those were observed once. The ten top clones hold 1% to 1.3% of the sample.

This clone was seen only a few times. The antigen it binds to is not known. The record has no base qualities; no much larger clone is one base away. The CDR3 spans 13 residues, from the cysteine through the phenylalanine. CDR3 DNA only is kept here, 39 bases in frame from base 1. V ends up 8 bases short and J 5 bases short, with an unmatched junction base count of 11. Reading the germline V gene (reference sequence) gives CDR1 GTSNPN and CDR2 SVGIG. Here the chain combines TRBV30 and TRBJ1-1; 7 bases in between match TRBD1. The origin of this receptor is a young man who had recovered from COVID-19. Sequenced input: PBMCs or T cells enriched from blood (not recorded which). The CDR3 corresponds to CARARQGWTEAFF. The DNA sequence is TGTGCCCGAGCGAGACAGGGATGGACTGAAGCTTTCTTT.